One and the same sample provided the 26 T cell receptor beta chains below, sequenced in a study of cytomegalovirus exposure and HLA in healthy donors. PCR primers comprised 60 Vbeta and 13 Jbeta primers. The table came from immunoSEQ multiplex PCR; TCRdb's copy has only in-frame clones and leaves some out. The profile shows approximately 170,000 clones, 65% to 90% of them singletons. Sequencing used PBMCs. These TCRs come from a male donor in good health and CMV-seronegative.

V is TRBV6-5 and J is TRBJ1-5; no clear D gene. This CDR3 has 14 amino acids. Per germline, CDR1 MNHEY and CDR2 SVGAGI. Trimming shortened V by 6 bases and J by 1 base, and 10 bases separated the two germline ends. The CDR3 sequence: CASRSRESNQPQHF. DNA for the CDR3: TGTGCCAGCAGATCCCGAGAGAGCAATCAGCCCCAGCATTTT.

V and J are TRBV19 and TRBJ1-2; 7 positions match TRBD1. V shed 7 bases, J shed 1 base, and the junction held 6 bases outside the gene matches. Germline CDR1 LNHDA, CDR2 SQIVND (reference sequence). The CDR3 has 14 amino acids. CDR3 DNA sequence: TGTGCCAGTAAACCGGACAGGAATAACTATGGCTACACCTTC. Translated, it gives CASKPDRNNYGYTF.

With respect to this clone: In the same sample, other DNA sequences code for this CDR3. The V gene is TRBV6-5, the J gene TRBJ2-3; TRBD1 matches 11 bases. The V gene's germline CDR1 is MNHEY and CDR2 SVGAGI. After removal of 3 bases from V and 4 bases from J, the junction contained 3 bases not matched to a gene. The CDR3 runs to 15 residues. CDR3 region: CASSYSGQGADTQYF. DNA for the CDR3: TGTGCCAGCAGTTATTCGGGACAGGGGGCAGATACGCAGTATTTT.

J is TRBJ2-7 and V is TRBV14; no firm D call. The CDR3 consists of 14 residues. V lost 1 base and J 7 bases, leaving 14 bases between the germline ends. The germline gives CDR1 SGHDN, CDR2 FVKESK. CDR3 nucleotide sequence: TGTGCCAGCAGCCAAGCCCTCCCCCCGTTGGAGCAGTACTTC. Encoded protein: CASSQALPPLEQYF. The full variable domain, completed using reference TRBV14 and TRBJ2-7, is EAGVTQFPSHSVIEKGQTVTLRCDPISGHDNLYWYRRVMGKEIKFLLHFVKESKQDESGMPNNRFLAERTGGTYSTLKVQPAELEDSGVYFCASSQALPPLEQYFGPGTRLTVT.

The chain has TRBV5-1 and TRBJ2-7; 9 positions match TRBD1. V shed 4 bases, J shed 5 bases, and the junction held 10 bases outside the gene matches. Germline-derived CDR1 and CDR2 are SGHRS and YFSETQ. This CDR3 spans 15 amino acids. Here the CDR3 reads CASSLTGTGLNEQYF. The CDR3 nucleotides read TGCGCCAGCAGCCTTACCGGGACAGGGCTCAACGAGCAGTACTTC.

DNA for the CDR3: TGTGCCAGCAGCTTAGGCAAATTCGAGAGGAGCTCCTACAATGAGCAGTTCTTC. Protein sequence: CASSLGKFERSSYNEQFF. The chain employs TRBV7-8 and TRBJ2-1; D remains ambiguous. The length of the CDR3 is 18 residues. Trimming left V 1 base short and J 0 bases short, with 16 bases between. Germline lookup yields CDR1 SGHVS and CDR2 FQNEAQ.

The V gene is TRBV5-4, the J gene TRBJ1-2; 9 positions match TRBD1. Germline values: CDR1 SGHNT, CDR2 YYREEE (reference sequence). The CDR3 runs 17 residues. Trimming cost V 5 bases and J 3 bases; bases outside gene matches: 14. CDR3 residues: CASSRTGATLMDYGYTF. Written as DNA, the CDR3 is TGTGCCAGCAGTCGGACAGGGGCCACATTGATGGACTATGGCTACACCTTC.

As to this clone: This sample includes further DNA sequences coding for the same CDR3. The chain links TRBV5-6 to TRBJ2-3; possibly TRBD2 for D (6 bases). Trimming pared 0 bases from V and 1 base from J, leaving 6 bases between. CDR1 SGHDT and CDR2 YYEEEE come from the germline V gene. The CDR3 covers 14 residues. CDR3 sequence: CASSLGGGTDTQYF. In DNA form, the CDR3 reads TGTGCCAGCAGCTTGGGCGGGGGCACAGATACGCAGTATTTT. The variable domain in full, with the rest retrieved from reference TRBV5-6 and TRBJ2-3, is DAGVTQSPTHLIKTRGQQVTLRCSPKSGHDTVSWYQQALGQGPQFIFQYYEEEERQRGNFPDRFSGHQFPNYSSELNVNALLLGDSALYLCASSLGGGTDTQYFGPGTRLTVL.

This clone is categorized as medium-sized. This sequence joins TRBV27 and TRBJ2-7; 8 nucleotides match TRBD1. This CDR3 region has 14 residues. Trimming took 2 bases from V and 4 from J; bases not matched to a gene: 4. Germline CDR1 is MNHEY and CDR2 is SMNVEV (reference sequence). CDR3 DNA: TGTGCCAGCAGTTTACAGGGGGCAAATTACGAGCAGTACTTC. It encodes CASSLQGANYEQYF.

This chain links TRBV30 with TRBJ1-3, with 8 bases aligning to TRBD1. Germline CDR1 is GTSNPN and CDR2 is SVGIG (reference sequence). The CDR3 contains 18 residues. The junction had 14 bases not matched to a gene; V was cut back by 4 bases and J by 0 bases. The CDR3 protein is CAWNNLGQGPLSGNTIYF. Here the CDR3 DNA reads TGTGCCTGGAATAACCTCGGACAGGGTCCTCTCTCTGGAAACACCATATATTTT. The whole variable domain, filled in from reference TRBV30 and TRBJ1-3, reads SQTIHQWPATLVQPVGSPLSLECTVEGTSNPNLYWYRQAAGRGLQLLFYSVGIGQISSEVPQNLSASRPQDRQFILSSKKLLLSDSGFYLCAWNNLGQGPLSGNTIYFGEGSWLTVV.

The chain couples TRBV30 to TRBJ2-3, with TRBD2 matching over 16 bases. J lost 4 bases, V lost 0 bases, and 4 bases had no gene match. Germline CDR1 reads GTSNPN; CDR2 reads SVGIG (reference sequence). This CDR3 spans 17 amino acids. CDR3 sequence (DNA): TGTGCCTGGAGTGTATTTGGGACTAGCGGGGGGGCAGATACGCAGTATTTT. It yields the protein CAWSVFGTSGGADTQYF. Based on the CDR3 plus reference TRBV30 and TRBJ2-3, the full variable domain is SQTIHQWPATLVQPVGSPLSLECTVEGTSNPNLYWYRQAAGRGLQLLFYSVGIGQISSEVPQNLSASRPQDRQFILSSKKLLLSDSGFYLCAWSVFGTSGGADTQYFGPGTRLTVL.

CDR3 region: CASSRGLAEQETQYF. The CDR3 DNA is TGTGCCAGTAGTAGGGGACTAGCGGAGCAAGAGACCCAGTACTTC. This chain uses TRBV19 with TRBJ2-5; 11 bases align to TRBD2. V shed 4 bases, J shed 2 bases, and the junction held 3 bases outside the gene matches. Per the germline V gene, CDR1 is LNHDA and CDR2 is SQIVND (reference sequence). The CDR3 is 15 amino acids.

V usage is TRBV6-1 and J usage is TRBJ1-2; no definite D call. Germline-derived CDR1 and CDR2 are MNHNS and SASEGT. The length of the CDR3 is 13 residues. Deletions cut 3 bases from V and 2 bases from J, with 7 bases between. CDR3 sequence: CASSDTVNYGYTF. CDR3 DNA sequence: TGTGCCAGCAGTGACACAGTAAACTATGGCTACACCTTC.

The rearrangement links TRBV5-1 to TRBJ2-1, with 11 bases fitting TRBD2. CDR3 size: 16 residues. The V segment lost 0 bases and the J segment 8 bases; nucleotides outside the gene matches: 7. Germline CDR1 is SGHRS and CDR2 is YFSETQ. The CDR3 sequence is CASSLGASGGYDEQFF. The CDR3 DNA follows: TGCGCCAGCAGCTTGGGGGCTAGCGGGGGGTATGATGAGCAGTTCTTC.

This chain uses TRBV5-1 with TRBJ1-6, with D tentatively TRBD1 (5 bases). From germline, CDR1 is SGHRS and CDR2 YFSETQ. CDR3 size: 15 residues. V was pared by 0 bases and J by 6 bases, with 10 bases between. This CDR3 is CASSLATGGNSPLHF. CDR3 sequence (DNA): TGCGCCAGCAGCTTGGCGACCGGGGGTAATTCACCCCTCCACTTT.

The chain recombines TRBV10-1 with TRBJ2-1; D might be TRBD2 (5 bases). Trimming cost V 0 bases and J 4 bases, with 10 bases left between them. The CDR3 is 15 residues long. The germline V gene encodes CDR1 WNHNN and CDR2 SYGVQD (reference sequence). The CDR3 DNA follows: TGCGCCAGCAGTGAGTCAGGCGGACTGTACAATGAGCAGTTCTTC. Residues: CASSESGGLYNEQFF.

This clone was counted once. The chain recombines TRBV30 with TRBJ1-5; no clear D gene. The germline gives CDR1 GTSNPN, CDR2 SVGIG (reference sequence). Trimming removed 1 base at V and 2 bases at J, with 9 bases between. The CDR3 is 14 residues long. The CDR3 nucleotides read TGTGCCTGGAGTGGGTTAGGAGGCAATCAGCCCCAGCATTTT. Amino acids: CAWSGLGGNQPQHF. The whole variable domain, filled in from reference TRBV30 and TRBJ1-5, reads SQTIHQWPATLVQPVGSPLSLECTVEGTSNPNLYWYRQAAGRGLQLLFYSVGIGQISSEVPQNLSASRPQDRQFILSSKKLLLSDSGFYLCAWSGLGGNQPQHFGDGTRLSIL.

The gene calls are TRBV18 and TRBJ1-5, with D uncertain. Germline V gene data show CDR1 as KGHSH and CDR2 as LQKENI. V dropped 3 bases and J dropped 4 bases, with 7 bases sitting between them. The CDR3 has 13 residues. The CDR3 protein is CASSPGENQPQHF. The CDR3 DNA follows: TGTGCCAGCTCACCGGGAGAGAATCAGCCCCAGCATTTT.

The V gene is TRBV6-6, the J gene TRBJ1-5, with D possibly being TRBD1 (6 bases). In germline, CDR1 is MNHNY, CDR2 SVGAGI (reference sequence). Trimming pared 6 bases from V and 3 bases from J, leaving 15 bases between. This CDR3 has 15 amino acids. DNA of the CDR3: TGTGCCAGCAGAGAACAGGGTTTTGACAATCAGCCCCAGCATTTT. It codes for CASREQGFDNQPQHF.

The gene calls are TRBV5-1 and TRBJ2-2; a possible D gene is TRBD1 (7 bases). CDR1 is SGHRS, CDR2 YFSETQ, per germline. This CDR3 region has 17 residues. V gave up 4 bases and J gave up 5 bases, with 21 bases separating them. CDR3 bases: TGCGCCAGCAGCCGGGACAGCAATACTGGGGGGACCGGGGAGCTGTTTTTT. Translated, it gives CASSRDSNTGGTGELFF.

The genes are TRBV11-3 and TRBJ2-5; the match to TRBD1 covers 10 bases. CDR1 is SGHNT and CDR2 is YENEEA in the germline V gene. J gave up 4 bases and V 5 bases, and 10 bases lay outside the gene matches. CDR3 size: 16 residues. The CDR3 sequence: CASSPGRDRGRETQYF. The CDR3 nucleotides are TGTGCCAGCAGCCCCGGCCGGGACAGGGGCCGAGAGACCCAGTACTTC.

The rearrangement uses TRBV11-2 and TRBJ1-5, with a possible D match to TRBD1 (5 bases). This CDR3 comprises 14 residues. V was shortened by 5 bases and J by 3 bases, with 11 bases between the two germline ends. The germline CDR1 and CDR2 sequences are SGHAT and FQNNGV. The CDR3 sequence is CASSPGTYNQPQHF. In nucleotides, the CDR3 is TGTGCCAGCAGCCCCGGGACTTACAATCAGCCCCAGCATTTT.

The rearrangement links TRBV28 to TRBJ1-1; D gene ambiguous. Per germline, CDR1 MDHEN and CDR2 SYDVKM. Trimming took off 5 bases at V and 2 bases at J, with 15 bases between the two ends. This CDR3 contains 15 residues. This CDR3 reads CASSPHPGINTEAFF. The CDR3 DNA reads as TGTGCCAGCAGTCCTCACCCCGGGATTAACACTGAAGCTTTCTTT.

The chain employs TRBV18 and TRBJ2-3; D might be TRBD2 (5 bases). Germline V gene lookup returns CDR1 KGHSH and CDR2 LQKENI. The CDR3 contains 14 residues. V was trimmed by 3 bases and J by 3 bases, leaving 10 bases between them. CDR3 in DNA: TGTGCCAGCTCACCCAACGGGGATACAGATACGCAGTATTTT. Translation: CASSPNGDTDTQYF. The full variable domain, rest sourced from reference TRBV18 and TRBJ2-3, is NAGVMQNPRHLVRRRGQEARLRCSPMKGHSHVYWYRQLPEEGLKFMVYLQKENIIDESGMPKERFSAEFPKEGPSILRIQQVVRGDSAAYFCASSPNGDTDTQYFGPGTRLTVL.

This chain links TRBV5-1 with TRBJ1-1; D is perhaps TRBD1 (6 bases). Trimming cost V 4 bases and J 4 bases, with 17 bases left between them. This CDR3 has 15 residues. CDR1 is SGHRS, CDR2 YFSETQ, per germline. The CDR3 loop reads CASSSTGYQATEAFF. CDR3 nucleotide sequence: TGCGCCAGCAGCAGTACAGGGTATCAGGCCACTGAAGCTTTCTTT.

CDR3 sequence reads: CASSLAWGQRYDTQYF. In DNA, the CDR3 is TGCGCCAGCAGCTTGGCCTGGGGACAGAGATACGATACGCAGTATTTT. J is TRBJ2-3 and V is TRBV5-1; 7 bases map to TRBD1. J was trimmed by 6 bases and V by 0 bases; bases with no gene match: 10. Germline CDR1 is SGHRS and CDR2 is YFSETQ. This CDR3 comprises 16 residues.